The 20 T cell receptor beta chains below come from one sample, sequenced in a study of cytomegalovirus exposure and HLA in healthy donors. Amplification used 60 Vbeta primers and 13 Jbeta primers. The data were produced by immunoSEQ multiplex PCR, yet TCRdb's version contains in-frame clones alone and is incomplete. Of 150,000 to 200,000 clones listed, 85% were seen once; the top ten hold about 2.5%. Sequencing was done on a sample of PBMCs. Every receptor here comes from a woman aged 50 to 60 in good health and CMV-seronegative.

This rearrangement joins TRBV6-5 to TRBJ1-3, with TRBD1 identical over 7 bases. V dropped 6 bases and J dropped 4; count of bases not matched to a gene: 3. The CDR3 sequence is 13 residues long. Germline V gives CDR1 MNHEY, CDR2 SVGAGI. This CDR3 reads CASRTGTGNTIYF. The CDR3 bases are TGTGCCAGCAGGACAGGGACGGGAAACACCATATATTTT.

The chain carries TRBV14 and TRBJ2-7, with TRBD2 identical over 7 bases. The CDR3 spans 14 residues. Germline V gene lookup returns CDR1 SGHDN and CDR2 FVKESK. J was trimmed by 9 bases and V by 7 bases; bases with no gene match: 15. CDR3 loop: CASTTAGVTSPQYF. The CDR3 bases are TGTGCCAGCACCACCGCGGGGGTAACGTCACCGCAGTACTTC.

The J gene is TRBJ1-2, the V gene TRBV9, with a tentative D call TRBD1 (6 bases). The germline V gene has CDR1 SGDLS and CDR2 YYNGEE. This CDR3 comprises 13 residues. The V end lost 4 bases, the J end lost 8 bases, and 15 bases lay between the germline ends. The CDR3, as DNA: TGTGCCAGCAGCCCCCAGGGGACGAGGGGCTACACCTTC. Its translation is CASSPQGTRGYTF.

The J gene is TRBJ2-2, the V gene TRBV9, with 8 nucleotides matching TRBD2. CDR1 and CDR2 from the germline V gene are SGDLS and YYNGEE. Trimming removed 4 bases from V and 6 bases from J; junction bases left unmatched: 11. This CDR3 has 16 amino acids. The CDR3 DNA reads TGTGCCAGCAGCAAGGAAAGGGCGGGAGGCCCCGGGGAGCTGTTTTTT. Translating it yields CASSKERAGGPGELFF.

The gene calls are TRBV28 and TRBJ1-5, with D possibly being TRBD1 (6 bases). V was pared by 4 bases and J by 1 base, with 11 bases between. The CDR3 contains 15 residues. Germline V gene lookup returns CDR1 MDHEN and CDR2 SYDVKM. CDR3 DNA: TGTGCCAGCAGTTACACAGGGCTAAGCAATCAGCCCCAGCATTTT. It yields the protein CASSYTGLSNQPQHF. The complete variable domain, with remaining parts taken from reference TRBV28 and TRBJ1-5, reads DVKVTQSSRYLVKRTGEKVFLECVQDMDHENMFWYRQDPGLGLRLIYFSYDVKMKEKGDIPEGYSVSREKKERFSLILESASTNQTSMYLCASSYTGLSNQPQHFGDGTRLSIL.

CDR3 nucleotides: TGTGCCAGCAGTGAAGGGGGTCGGAAGCAGTACTTC. Translating it yields CASSEGGRKQYF. The V gene is TRBV6-5, the J gene TRBJ2-7; D is possibly TRBD1 (6 bases). From germline, CDR1 is MNHEY and CDR2 SVGAGI. V lost 5 bases and J 8 bases, leaving 13 bases between the germline ends. The CDR3 totals 12 residues.

This chain uses TRBV27 with TRBJ1-5; no firm D call. Between the trimmed V and J ends, which lost 3 bases and 2 bases, there was a span of 11 bases. This CDR3 is built from 15 residues. CDR1 is MNHEY, CDR2 SMNVEV, per germline (reference sequence). In DNA, the CDR3 is TGTGCCAGCAGTTTCATAGGAGGAGGCAATCAGCCCCAGCATTTT. Its translation is CASSFIGGGNQPQHF.

The chain is built from TRBV5-4 and TRBJ2-2, with a weak D call TRBD1 (6 bases). The V gene lost 4 bases and the J gene lost 9 bases, with 28 bases spanning the gap. The CDR3 contains 18 residues. Germline-derived CDR1 and CDR2 are SGHNT and YYREEE (reference sequence). CDR3 in amino acids: CASSHQTQGRRISRELFF. CDR3 bases: TGTGCCAGCAGCCACCAAACCCAGGGGCGCCGAATTAGCCGGGAGCTGTTTTTT.

This rearrangement joins TRBV15 to TRBJ1-3; tentatively, D is TRBD1 (5 bases). The CDR3 has 16 residues. Between the trimmed V and J ends, which lost 0 bases and 2 bases, there was a span of 11 bases. Germline-derived CDR1 and CDR2 are LNHNV and YYDKDF (reference sequence). The CDR3 is CATSRDPAGPGNTIYF. Written as DNA, the CDR3 is TGTGCCACCAGCAGAGATCCGGCAGGGCCTGGAAACACCATATATTTT.

The chain couples TRBV7-8 to TRBJ1-5; D unclear. Trimming cost V 5 bases and J 3 bases, with 17 bases left between them. Germline V gives CDR1 SGHVS, CDR2 FQNEAQ. The CDR3 runs 16 residues. In nucleotides, the CDR3 is TGTGCCAGCAGCCCAGAGGCAATCACGGCCAATCAGCCCCAGCATTTT. Protein: CASSPEAITANQPQHF.

In its sample, this clone was seen once. CDR3 in DNA: TGTGCCAGCAGCTTGGGGACGTGGGGCGACGACTATGGCTACACCTTC. This encodes CASSLGTWGDDYGYTF. The V call is TRBV5-4, the J call TRBJ1-2, with a tentative D call TRBD1 (5 bases). The CDR3 consists of 16 residues. Trimming took 0 bases from V and 3 from J, leaving 15 bases between them. CDR1 is SGHNT and CDR2 is YYREEE in the germline V gene (reference sequence).

This clone occurred once. The chain joins TRBV19 to TRBJ1-1, with 9 positions matching TRBD1. The CDR3 covers 14 residues. The V segment lost 4 bases and the J segment 6 bases; nucleotides outside the gene matches: 6. Germline CDR1 LNHDA, CDR2 SQIVND (reference sequence). The CDR3 region has the DNA TGTGCCAGTAGTAGGGACAGGGCGTCGGCTGAAGCTTTCTTT. This encodes CASSRDRASAEAFF.

This rearrangement joins TRBV18 to TRBJ2-1; TRBD2 aligns across 7 bases. V shed 4 bases and J 6 bases; nucleotides not matched to a gene: 9. CDR1 KGHSH and CDR2 LQKENI come from the germline V gene. This CDR3 contains 15 residues. CDR3: CASSLVAGARNEQFF. For the CDR3, the DNA is TGTGCCAGCTCACTTGTCGCGGGAGCGCGCAATGAGCAGTTCTTC.

The J gene is TRBJ1-5, the V gene TRBV28; no clear D gene. Looked up from germline, CDR1 is MDHEN and CDR2 is SYDVKM. V lost 7 bases and J lost 3, with 10 bases in between. The CDR3 covers 13 residues. The CDR3 bases are TGTGCCAGCAATCCTGTAGACAATCAGCCCCAGCATTTT. Protein: CASNPVDNQPQHF.

The count of this clone is one. This chain links TRBV7-9 with TRBJ1-3, with D uncertain. CDR1 and CDR2 from the germline V gene are SEHNR and FQNEAQ (reference sequence). CDR3 length: 14 amino acids. Trimming left V 3 bases short and J 0 bases short, with 6 bases between. The CDR3, as DNA: TGTGCCAGCAGCTTGACAAGCTCTGGAAACACCATATATTTT. As protein: CASSLTSSGNTIYF.

This chain uses TRBV9 with TRBJ2-5, with D uncertain. V was cut by 0 bases and J by 5 bases, with 5 bases left in between. The CDR3 extends over 12 amino acids. Germline V gene sequence: CDR1 SGDLS, CDR2 YYNGEE. The CDR3 region has the DNA TGTGCCAGCAGCGTAGCGGAGGAGACCCAGTACTTC. This codes for CASSVAEETQYF.

The gene calls are TRBV19 and TRBJ2-1; no clear D gene. This CDR3 has 14 amino acids. V was shortened by 4 bases and J by 3 bases, with 10 bases between the two germline ends. From germline, CDR1 is LNHDA and CDR2 SQIVND (reference sequence). The CDR3: CASSTRLVYNEQFF. DNA of the CDR3: TGTGCCAGTAGTACCAGACTGGTCTACAATGAGCAGTTCTTC.

V gene TRBV7-6 combines with J gene TRBJ2-7; D unresolved. The CDR3 extends over 15 amino acids. The V end lost 1 base, the J end lost 3 bases, and 13 bases lay between the germline ends. Germline CDR1 is SGHVS and CDR2 is FNYEAQ. CDR3 sequence: CASSLEAQTLYEQYF. Written as DNA, the CDR3 is TGTGCCAGCAGCTTAGAAGCCCAAACTCTCTACGAGCAGTACTTC.

The V and J genes are TRBV5-1 and TRBJ1-3; D perhaps matches TRBD1 (6 bases). CDR3 length: 15 amino acids. V lost 0 bases and J lost 4, with 11 bases in between. The germline CDR1 and CDR2 sequences are SGHRS and YFSETQ. The CDR3 region has the DNA TGCGCCAGCAGCTTGGCGGCAGGGGTGGGAAACACCATATATTTT. Amino acid sequence: CASSLAAGVGNTIYF.

This clone was counted a single time. The genes are TRBV18 and TRBJ2-2; D might be TRBD2 (5 bases). The germline V and J ends were trimmed by 4 bases and 4 bases, with 10 bases remaining between them. The CDR3 length is 14 residues. The germline V gene encodes CDR1 KGHSH and CDR2 LQKENI. In nucleotides, the CDR3 is TGTGCCAGCTCACTTCCCCGGGGCACCGGGGAGCTGTTTTTT. Amino acid sequence: CASSLPRGTGELFF.